This T cell receptor beta chain was sequenced in a study of tumor-infiltrating lymphocytes in primary liver carcinoma. The study's findings and limits: Tumors and blood were compared for top-250-clone fraction, and tumors had the significantly higher value (p = 0.039). Lower overlap was observed for tumor-adjacent and tumor-blood pairs relative to tumor region pairs.

Turning to this clonotype: Its antigen remains unknown. This may be a read error: a much more frequent sequence differs by one nucleotide.

Extraction also yielded germline DNA, while blood RNA was obtained from unsorted whole blood. The template, 450 to 650 ng total RNA, yielded TCR beta cDNA made with a constant-region primer. Employing slightly modified ARM-PCR, three nested multiplex PCR rounds were run, and these gave rise to the TCR beta libraries. TRBV1-TRBV30 forward primers paired with a C-beta reverse primer drove the first two PCR rounds, about 9 cycles each. TCRdb redid the calling of the multiplex PCR reads with MiXCR, one entry per CDR3 protein. The sample consists of about 300,000 distinct CDR3 sequences, over 55% of them appearing once. Trimming took 6 bases from V and 2 from J, leaving 14 bases between them. The CDR3 contains 14 residues. CDR1 MNHNY and CDR2 SVGAGI come from the germline V gene (reference sequence).

The chain carries TRBV6-6 and TRBJ2-7, with unresolved D. Sequencing input: peripheral blood. This TCR derives from a man between 40 and 49 years old with primary liver carcinoma and hepatitis B virus infection. CDR3 nucleotides: TGTGCCAGCAGCCCACTGCCGTCTCCCTACGAGCAGTACTTC. Protein product: CASSPLPSPYEQYF.